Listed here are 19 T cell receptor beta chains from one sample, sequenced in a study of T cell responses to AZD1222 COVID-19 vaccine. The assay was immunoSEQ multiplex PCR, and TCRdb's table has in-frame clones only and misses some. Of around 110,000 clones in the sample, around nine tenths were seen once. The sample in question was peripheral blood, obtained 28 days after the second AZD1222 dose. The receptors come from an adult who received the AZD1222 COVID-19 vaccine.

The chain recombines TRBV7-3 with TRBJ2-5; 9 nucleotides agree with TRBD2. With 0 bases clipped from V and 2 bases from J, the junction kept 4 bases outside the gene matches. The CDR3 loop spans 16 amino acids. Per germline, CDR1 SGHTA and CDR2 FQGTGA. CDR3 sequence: CASSLTAGGTQETQYF. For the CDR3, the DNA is TGTGCCAGCAGCTTAACCGCGGGAGGGACACAAGAGACCCAGTACTTC.

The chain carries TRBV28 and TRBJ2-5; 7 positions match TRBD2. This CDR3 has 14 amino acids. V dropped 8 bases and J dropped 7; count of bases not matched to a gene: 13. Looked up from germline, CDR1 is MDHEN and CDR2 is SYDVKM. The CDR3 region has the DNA TGTGCCAGCGGCTCAGGCGGGAGCGACCTGACCCAGTACTTC. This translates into CASGSGGSDLTQYF.

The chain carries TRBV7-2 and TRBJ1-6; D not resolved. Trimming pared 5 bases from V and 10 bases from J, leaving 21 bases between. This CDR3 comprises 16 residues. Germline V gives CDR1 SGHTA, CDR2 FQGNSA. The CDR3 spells CASSLPAALPISPLHF. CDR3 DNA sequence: TGTGCCAGCAGCCTCCCGGCGGCCCTCCCCATCTCACCCCTCCACTTT.

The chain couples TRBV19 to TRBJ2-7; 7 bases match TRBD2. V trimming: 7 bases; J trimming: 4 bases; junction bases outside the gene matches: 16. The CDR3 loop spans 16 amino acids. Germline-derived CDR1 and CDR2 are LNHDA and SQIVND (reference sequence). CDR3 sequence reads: CASTRTGASGGYEQYF. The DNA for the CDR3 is TGTGCCAGTACCCGAACTGGGGCTAGCGGTGGGTACGAGCAGTACTTC.

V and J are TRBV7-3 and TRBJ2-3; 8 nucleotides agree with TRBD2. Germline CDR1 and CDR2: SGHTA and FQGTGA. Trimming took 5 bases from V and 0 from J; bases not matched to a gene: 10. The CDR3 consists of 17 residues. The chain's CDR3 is CASSQGLGMPSTDTQYF. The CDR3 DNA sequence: TGTGCCAGCAGCCAGGGACTAGGAATGCCTAGCACAGATACGCAGTATTTT.

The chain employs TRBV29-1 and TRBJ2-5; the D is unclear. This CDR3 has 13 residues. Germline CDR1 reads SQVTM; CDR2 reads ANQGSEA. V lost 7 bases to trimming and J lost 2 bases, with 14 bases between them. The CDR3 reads CSAASRVQETQYF. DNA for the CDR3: TGCAGCGCGGCGAGCCGGGTACAAGAGACCCAGTACTTC.

The CDR3 DNA sequence: TGTGCCAGCAGCTTAGCACTAGCGGGAGTGGCCTACGAGCAGTACTTC. Its protein product is CASSLALAGVAYEQYF. This chain joins TRBV7-2 and TRBJ2-7; 11 bases agree with TRBD2. CDR3 length: 16 residues. Germline V gene data show CDR1 as SGHTA and CDR2 as FQGNSA. V lost 0 bases to trimming and J lost 2 bases; unmatched junction nucleotides: 3.

For the CDR3, the DNA is TGTGCCAGCAGCCAAACCGGGACAGGGTTTCACGGAAACACCATATATTTT. This gives the protein CASSQTGTGFHGNTIYF. The V call is TRBV27, the J call TRBJ1-3; 9 bases are a match to TRBD1. With 6 bases clipped from V and 4 bases from J, the junction kept 13 bases outside the gene matches. CDR1 is MNHEY and CDR2 is SMNVEV in the germline V gene (reference sequence). This CDR3 spans 17 amino acids.

The CDR3 region has the DNA TGTGCCAGTAGTATTTACACTGAAGCTTTCTTT. Translating it yields CASSIYTEAFF. V and J are TRBV19 and TRBJ1-1; no clear D gene. V was pared by 3 bases and J by 3 bases, with 2 bases between. This CDR3 comprises 11 residues. Germline lookup yields CDR1 LNHDA and CDR2 SQIVND (reference sequence).

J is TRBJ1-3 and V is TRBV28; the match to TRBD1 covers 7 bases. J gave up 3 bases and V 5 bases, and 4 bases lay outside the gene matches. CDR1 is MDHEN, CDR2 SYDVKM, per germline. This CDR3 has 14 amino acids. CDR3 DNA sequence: TGTGCCAGCAGTACCGGGACAGTTGGAAACACCATATATTTT. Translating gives CASSTGTVGNTIYF.

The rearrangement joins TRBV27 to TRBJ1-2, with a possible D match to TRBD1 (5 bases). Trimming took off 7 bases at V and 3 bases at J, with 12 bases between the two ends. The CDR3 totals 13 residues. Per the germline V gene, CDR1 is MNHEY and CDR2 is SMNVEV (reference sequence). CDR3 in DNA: TGTGCCAGCACCTTACTAGGGGACTATGGCTACACCTTC. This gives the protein CASTLLGDYGYTF.

CDR3 DNA sequence: TGTGCCAGCAGCTTCGGGTCTAGCTCCTACAATGAGCAGTTCTTC. Translating gives CASSFGSSSYNEQFF. This chain uses TRBV3-1 (or the pseudogene TRBV3-2) with TRBJ2-1; D is uncertain. CDR1 LGHDT and CDR2 YNNKEL come from the germline V gene (reference sequence). V lost 5 bases and J lost 0, with 11 bases in between. The CDR3 length is 15 residues.

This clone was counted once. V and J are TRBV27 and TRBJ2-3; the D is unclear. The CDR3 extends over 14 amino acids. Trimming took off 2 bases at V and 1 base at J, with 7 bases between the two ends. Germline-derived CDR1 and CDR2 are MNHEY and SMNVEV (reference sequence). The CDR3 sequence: CASSLTVGTDTQYF. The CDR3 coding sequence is TGTGCCAGCAGTTTAACTGTGGGCACAGATACGCAGTATTTT.

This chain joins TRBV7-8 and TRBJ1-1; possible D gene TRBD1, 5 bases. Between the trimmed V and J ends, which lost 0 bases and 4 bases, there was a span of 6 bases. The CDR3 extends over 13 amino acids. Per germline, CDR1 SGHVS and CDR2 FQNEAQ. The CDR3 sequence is CASSLAGTTEAFF. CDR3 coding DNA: TGTGCCAGCAGCTTAGCAGGGACCACTGAAGCTTTCTTT.

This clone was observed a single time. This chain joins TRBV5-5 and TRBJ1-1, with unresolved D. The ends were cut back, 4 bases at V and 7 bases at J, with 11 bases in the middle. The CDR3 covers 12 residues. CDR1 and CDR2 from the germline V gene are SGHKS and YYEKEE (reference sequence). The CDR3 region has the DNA TGTGCCAGCAGCCTACCACTCAATGAAGCTTTCTTT. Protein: CASSLPLNEAFF.

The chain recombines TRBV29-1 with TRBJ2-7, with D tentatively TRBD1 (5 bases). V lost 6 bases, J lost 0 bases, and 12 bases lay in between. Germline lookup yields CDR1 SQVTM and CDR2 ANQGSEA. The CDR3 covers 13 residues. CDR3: CSVATGASYEQYF. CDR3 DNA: TGCAGCGTGGCCACAGGAGCCTCCTACGAGCAGTACTTC.

The CDR3 sequence is CASSLWQFPYEQYF. CDR3 DNA sequence: TGTGCCAGCAGCTTGTGGCAGTTCCCCTACGAGCAGTACTTC. The chain joins TRBV5-6 to TRBJ2-7; D remains unclear. The CDR3 covers 14 residues. Trimming removed 1 base at V and 2 bases at J, with 10 bases between. Germline V gene sequence: CDR1 SGHDT, CDR2 YYEEEE.

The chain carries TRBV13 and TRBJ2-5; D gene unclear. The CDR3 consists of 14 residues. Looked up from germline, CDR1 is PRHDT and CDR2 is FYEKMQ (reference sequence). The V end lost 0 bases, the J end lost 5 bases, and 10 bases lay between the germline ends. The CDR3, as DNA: TGTGCCAGCAGCTTAGGCGCCCGTGGGGAGACCCAGTACTTC. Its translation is CASSLGARGETQYF.

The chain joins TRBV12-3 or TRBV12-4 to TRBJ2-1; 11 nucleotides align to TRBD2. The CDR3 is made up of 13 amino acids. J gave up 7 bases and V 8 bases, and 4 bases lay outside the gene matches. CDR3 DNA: TGTGCCAGCGGGCTAGCGGGGGGTAATGAGCAGTTCTTC. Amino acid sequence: CASGLAGGNEQFF.